The 17 T cell receptor beta chains presented below share a single source sample, sequenced in a study of blood T cell repertoires in COVID-19. Here immunoSEQ multiplex PCR was the method, and the copy in TCRdb shows in-frame clones only, minus some. This table has a few hundred thousand clones, 85% appearing once. Specimen: PBMCs or T cells enriched from blood (not recorded which). The receptors stem from a man aged 35 to 55 who had recovered from COVID-19.

J is TRBJ2-1 and V is TRBV27; TRBD2 matches 7 bases. The germline V gene encodes CDR1 MNHEY and CDR2 SMNVEV (reference sequence). Unmatched junction bases numbered 13, after V lost 5 bases and J lost 9 bases. This CDR3 spans 15 amino acids. CDR3 residues: CASSGGGFSVLEQFF. The CDR3 DNA sequence: TGTGCCAGCAGTGGGGGGGGTTTTTCGGTCCTTGAGCAGTTCTTC.

The chain uses TRBV7-3 and TRBJ2-2; D possibly corresponds to TRBD1 (6 bases). There are 15 residues in the CDR3. V lost 4 bases, J lost 1 base, and 10 bases lay in between. The germline CDR1 and CDR2 sequences are SGHTA and FQGTGA. The CDR3 here is CASSSGTLNTGELFF. The CDR3 nucleotides read TGTGCCAGCAGCTCTGGGACATTGAACACCGGGGAGCTGTTTTTT.

This chain uses TRBV2 with TRBJ1-5; possibly TRBD1 for D (6 bases). Germline V CDR1 and CDR2: SNHLY, FYNNEI. The ends were cut back, 6 bases at V and 7 bases at J, with 16 bases in the middle. The CDR3 totals 14 residues. The CDR3 DNA reads as TGTGCCAGCAGCTCGTTTCAGGGGCTCCAGCCCCAGCATTTT. Translated, it gives CASSSFQGLQPQHF.

This clone was counted a few times. The chain couples TRBV27 to TRBJ1-6; TRBD1 agrees at 12 bases. This CDR3 has 20 amino acids. Germline V lookup: CDR1 MNHEY, CDR2 SMNVEV (reference sequence). J gave up 10 bases and V 6 bases, and 22 bases lay outside the gene matches. CDR3 sequence: CASSQEGGDRGRFVRSPLHF. The CDR3 bases are TGTGCCAGCAGCCAAGAGGGAGGGGACAGGGGGCGTTTTGTGAGGTCACCCCTCCACTTT.

This clone occurred once. This chain links TRBV29-1 with TRBJ1-2; D is possibly TRBD1 (5 bases). Germline V lookup: CDR1 SQVTM, CDR2 ANQGSEA. This CDR3 has 15 residues. V lost 3 bases and J 4 bases, leaving 18 bases between the germline ends. CDR3 DNA: TGCAGCGTTGATTTGCAGGGCAGCAATTCCTATGGCTACACCTTC. Translating gives CSVDLQGSNSYGYTF. Using reference TRBV29-1 and TRBJ1-2 for the parts outside the CDR3, the full variable domain is SAVISQKPSRDICQRGTSLTIQCQVDSQVTMMFWYRQQPGQSLTLIATANQGSEATYESGFVIDKFPISRPNLTFSTLTVSNMSPEDSSIYLCSVDLQGSNSYGYTFGSGTRLTVV.

The chain uses TRBV6-5 and TRBJ2-3; 10 nucleotides match TRBD1. The CDR3 loop spans 15 amino acids. Trimming at V came to 5 bases and at J to 3 bases, leaving 5 bases not matched to a gene. CDR1 is MNHEY, CDR2 SVGAGI, per germline. In nucleotides, the CDR3 is TGTGCCAGCAGTCGACAGGGGGCAAAAACAGATACGCAGTATTTT. It specifies CASSRQGAKTDTQYF.

This chain links TRBV18 with TRBJ2-6; 9 bases are shared with TRBD1. From germline, CDR1 is KGHSH and CDR2 LQKENI. CDR3 length: 17 amino acids. V gave up 3 bases and J gave up 2 bases; unmatched junction bases: 5. The CDR3 region has the DNA TGTGCCAGCTCACCTTTCACAGGGGGCGCTGGGGCCAACGTCCTGACTTTC. It translates to CASSPFTGGAGANVLTF.

The V and J genes are TRBV19 and TRBJ2-7; 10 positions agree with TRBD2. This CDR3 contains 15 residues. Unmatched junction bases numbered 7, after V lost 5 bases and J lost 3 bases. The germline CDR1 and CDR2 sequences are LNHDA and SQIVND (reference sequence). CDR3 residues: CASSSRLAGVYEQYF. The CDR3 DNA is TGTGCCAGTAGTTCTAGGCTAGCGGGAGTCTACGAGCAGTACTTC.

This clone was counted between two and nine times. J is TRBJ1-4 and V is TRBV5-6; TRBD1 matches 8 bases. The CDR3 has 14 residues. Germline V gene lookup returns CDR1 SGHDT and CDR2 YYEEEE. Trimming at V came to 4 bases and at J to 4 bases, leaving 3 bases not matched to a gene. The CDR3 spells CASSLTGVNEKLFF. CDR3 nucleotide sequence: TGTGCCAGCAGCCTGACAGGGGTTAATGAAAAACTGTTTTTT.

V is TRBV10-1 and J is TRBJ2-3; 10 nucleotides align to TRBD2. The germline CDR1 and CDR2 sequences are WNHNN and SYGVQD (reference sequence). This CDR3 has 15 amino acids. J lost 2 bases, V lost 3 bases, and 2 bases had no gene match. The CDR3 DNA sequence: TGCGCCAGCAGTGACCTAGCGGGAGCCACAGATACGCAGTATTTT. Amino acid sequence: CASSDLAGATDTQYF.

V and J are TRBV6-1 and TRBJ1-3; D ambiguous. V dropped 0 bases and J dropped 0 bases, with 15 bases sitting between them. Germline V CDR1 and CDR2: MNHNS, SASEGT. The CDR3 length is 18 residues. The CDR3 DNA follows: TGTGCCAGCAGTGAAGCGGCGGGGATTTCTTACTCTGGAAACACCATATATTTT. It codes for CASSEAAGISYSGNTIYF.

This clone was seen only once. The V call is TRBV5-5, the J call TRBJ1-2; 10 bases align to TRBD1. CDR3 length: 15 amino acids. J gave up 6 bases and V 4 bases, and 9 bases lay outside the gene matches. Germline values: CDR1 SGHKS, CDR2 YYEKEE (reference sequence). The CDR3 DNA sequence: TGTGCCAGCAGCCTGCAACTCGGGACAGGGGATGGCTACACCTTC. It yields the protein CASSLQLGTGDGYTF.

This clone is a singleton in its sample. The chain is built from TRBV27 and TRBJ2-7; D unresolved. Trimming took 6 bases from V and 0 from J, leaving 15 bases between them. Germline V CDR1 and CDR2: MNHEY, SMNVEV (reference sequence). The CDR3 covers 15 residues. The CDR3 reads CASSHADLPSYEQYF. The CDR3 nucleotides read TGTGCCAGCAGCCACGCGGATTTACCCTCCTACGAGCAGTACTTC.

The J gene is TRBJ2-7, the V gene TRBV5-1; D is uncertain. Trimming removed 2 bases at V and 3 bases at J, with 9 bases between. Germline V gives CDR1 SGHRS, CDR2 YFSETQ. The CDR3 is made up of 13 amino acids. The CDR3 DNA sequence: TGCGCCAGCAGCTTCGAAGCATTCTACGAGCAGTACTTC. This codes for CASSFEAFYEQYF.

V gene TRBV29-1 combines with J gene TRBJ2-7, with D possibly TRBD1 on 6 matching bases. Deletions cut 7 bases from V and 4 bases from J, with 20 bases between. This CDR3 comprises 14 residues. CDR1 and CDR2 (germline): SQVTM, ANQGSEA. The CDR3, as DNA: TGCAGCGCTATTACAGGGTCTGGAGTTTACGAGCAGTACTTC. It encodes CSAITGSGVYEQYF.

Remarks on this clone: The germline gene is not matched at one end of the junction; a read error may be the cause. The V call is TRBV2, the J call TRBJ2-7, with TRBD2 matching over 9 bases. Germline values: CDR1 SNHLY, CDR2 FYNNEI. The CDR3 length is 12 residues. DNA of the CDR3: TGTGCCGGCAGACTAGCGGATGGGGAGCAGTACTTC. Its translation: CAGRLADGEQYF.

The chain combines TRBV6-5 with TRBJ1-2; weak D call: TRBD1 (6 bases). The V gene's germline CDR1 is MNHEY and CDR2 SVGAGI. The CDR3 runs to 15 residues. The V end lost 6 bases, the J end lost 2 bases, and 16 bases lay between the germline ends. This CDR3 reads CASRATGWLNYGYTF. The CDR3 DNA reads as TGTGCCAGCAGAGCCACAGGGTGGCTAAACTATGGCTACACCTTC.